The next 25 T cell receptor beta chains were all read from a single sample in a study of response to subunit inactivated influenza vaccine (dated by TCRdb to 2016 to 2019). Library construction relied on RT-PCR. The sequencer was an Illumina HiSeq 2500. Clones were called with MiXCR by TCRdb after fastp trimmed the public reads at Q25, and only in-frame beta chains were retained. Records with the same CDR3 protein are collapsed into one entry carrying the most frequent genes and DNA. This sample has under 500,000 distinct CDR3 sequences in its table, and roughly 9.8% of those were observed once. The ten largest clones represent 12% of the sample. The intended sense of this specimen's time point label: around 42 days after influenza vaccine administration. This specimen consisted of PBMCs from blood, obtained roughly 46 days after vaccination. These TCRs come from a man aged 50 or older who received an inactivated influenza vaccine. Donor details come from another sample of the same person, matched by shared clones.

CDR3 amino acids: CASSYSTGGNEKLFF. The DNA of the CDR3 is TGTGCCAGCAGTTACTCGACAGGGGGAAATGAAAAACTGTTTTTT. The J gene is TRBJ1-4, the V gene TRBV6-5, with 9 bases fitting TRBD1. From germline, CDR1 is MNHEY and CDR2 SVGAGI. V shed 0 bases, J shed 5 bases, and the junction held 1 base outside the gene matches. The CDR3 length is 15 residues.

The CDR3 protein is CASGKTGDETEAFF. In DNA, the CDR3 is TGTGCCAGCGGTAAGACAGGGGATGAGACTGAAGCTTTCTTT. This rearrangement joins TRBV6-1 to TRBJ1-1; 8 bases map to TRBD1. From germline, CDR1 is MNHNS and CDR2 SASEGT. Trimming took 8 bases from V and 5 from J; bases not matched to a gene: 10. The CDR3 extends over 14 amino acids.

This clonotype has just a few counts. The chain carries TRBV28 and TRBJ2-1; no reliable D call. Germline CDR1 is MDHEN and CDR2 is SYDVKM. V was shortened by 5 bases and J by 5 bases, with 13 bases between the two germline ends. CDR3 size: 14 residues. This CDR3 is CASSLSTFNNEQFF. Written as DNA, the CDR3 is TGTGCCAGCAGTCTATCGACTTTTAACAATGAGCAGTTCTTC.

V is TRBV9 and J is TRBJ2-5; 9 bases fit TRBD2. Germline V CDR1 and CDR2: SGDLS, YYNGEE. V shed 0 bases and J 3 bases; nucleotides not matched to a gene: 6. This CDR3 spans 16 amino acids. The DNA for the CDR3 is TGTGCCAGCAGCGTAGGGATTGGCGGGGGGGAAGAGACCCAGTACTTC. As protein: CASSVGIGGGEETQYF. The variable domain in full, completed from reference TRBV9 and TRBJ2-5, reads DSGVTQTPKHLITATGQRVTLRCSPRSGDLSVYWYQQSLDQGLQFLIQYYNGEERAKGNILERFSAQQFPDLHSELNLSSLELGDSALYFCASSVGIGGGEETQYFGPGTRLLVL.

This clonotype has only a few counts. The CDR3 nucleotides are TGTGCCACCAGCATCGATGGGGGCGGCAACACCGGGGAGCTGTTTTTT. This gives the protein CATSIDGGGNTGELFF. This chain uses TRBV15 with TRBJ2-2; maybe TRBD1 (6 bases). There are 16 residues in the CDR3. The germline CDR1 and CDR2 sequences are LNHNV and YYDKDF (reference sequence). V was cut by 4 bases and J by 2 bases, with 14 bases left in between.

This clonotype was seen ten or more times. The V call is TRBV15, the J call TRBJ2-2, with D tentatively TRBD1 (5 bases). From germline, CDR1 is LNHNV and CDR2 YYDKDF (reference sequence). Trimming pared 0 bases from V and 5 bases from J, leaving 10 bases between. This CDR3 is 15 amino acids long. The CDR3 nucleotides read TGTGCCACCAGCAGAGATTTCAGGGAAACCGGGGAGCTGTTTTTT. This gives the protein CATSRDFRETGELFF.

Points on this clonotype: One end of the junction is discordant with germline, which a read error may explain. The chain combines TRBV4-3 with TRBJ2-2; 7 nucleotides agree with TRBD2. Germline CDR1 reads LGHNA; CDR2 reads YSLEER. The CDR3 spans 15 residues. CDR3 nucleotide sequence: TGCGCCAGCAGCCAAGATGCGGGGGTAATAGGGGACCTGTTTTTT. Its protein product is CASSQDAGVIGDLFF.

The V call is TRBV20-1, the J call TRBJ2-3; 7 bases line up with TRBD2. The V gene end was trimmed by 1 base and the J gene end by 2 bases; junction bases not matched to a gene: 3. From germline, CDR1 is DFQATT and CDR2 SNEGSKA (reference sequence). The CDR3 contains 14 residues. The CDR3 sequence is CSARGQRDTDTQYF. DNA of the CDR3: TGCAGTGCTAGAGGCCAGCGGGACACAGATACGCAGTATTTT.

The CDR3 loop is CASSPRLAETQYF. The CDR3 nucleotides read TGTGCCAGCAGCCCTCGACTAGCTGAGACCCAGTACTTC. This chain joins TRBV3-1 and TRBJ2-5; 7 nucleotides line up with TRBD2. The germline gives CDR1 LGHDT, CDR2 YNNKEL (reference sequence). The CDR3 has 13 amino acids. Unmatched junction bases numbered 4, after V lost 4 bases and J lost 5 bases.

V usage is TRBV2 and J usage is TRBJ2-2; 9 bases are shared with TRBD2. CDR3 size: 16 residues. Germline loops: CDR1 SNHLY, CDR2 FYNNEI. V gave up 4 bases and J gave up 6 bases; unmatched junction bases: 9. The DNA for the CDR3 is TGTGCCAGCAGTGCGCTAGCGGGGTTGTGGCCCGGGGAGCTGTTTTTT. Translation gives CASSALAGLWPGELFF.

A few counts support this clonotype. The chain recombines TRBV4-3 with TRBJ2-5; D gene unclear. V lost 0 bases and J 7 bases, leaving 21 bases between the germline ends. Per germline, CDR1 LGHNA and CDR2 YSLEER. The CDR3 extends over 17 amino acids. CDR3 protein: CASSQDGIGSRRVTQYF. In DNA form, the CDR3 reads TGCGCCAGCAGCCAAGATGGGATCGGGTCCCGCCGAGTGACCCAGTACTTC.

The chain uses TRBV2 and TRBJ2-6; no clear D gene. Per germline, CDR1 SNHLY and CDR2 FYNNEI. Trimming removed 11 bases at V and 2 bases at J, with 10 bases between. The CDR3 sequence is 13 residues long. In nucleotides, the CDR3 is TGTGCCGGCAAGGGAACTGGGGCCAACGTCCTGACTTTC. Its protein is CAGKGTGANVLTF.

This clonotype was observed at least ten times. The CDR3 DNA sequence: TGTGCCAGCAGGCGCAGGGCGGGGTACGAGCAGTACTTC. As protein: CASRRRAGYEQYF. The rearrangement links TRBV6-1 to TRBJ2-7; tentative D call: TRBD2 (6 bases). The CDR3 is made up of 13 amino acids. The V and J ends lost 6 bases and 4 bases respectively, with 13 bases between them. Per germline, CDR1 MNHNS and CDR2 SASEGT.

The chain links TRBV18 to TRBJ2-2; TRBD2 matches 9 bases. This CDR3 spans 16 amino acids. In germline, CDR1 is KGHSH, CDR2 LQKENI. The V gene end was trimmed by 2 bases and the J gene end by 6 bases; junction bases not matched to a gene: 7. Written as DNA, the CDR3 is TGTGCCAGCTCACCAGTTGGTAGCGGGAGTTCCGGGGAGCTGTTTTTT. Residues: CASSPVGSGSSGELFF.

The sample holds a few counts of this clonotype. The gene calls are TRBV20-1 and TRBJ2-1, with D possibly being TRBD1 or TRBD2 (5 bases each). Germline V gene lookup returns CDR1 DFQATT and CDR2 SNEGSKA (reference sequence). CDR3 length: 14 amino acids. V was shortened by 0 bases and J by 5 bases, with 11 bases between the two germline ends. CDR3 nucleotide sequence: TGCAGTGCTAGAGAAACTCGGGGACACAATGAGCAGTTCTTC. Its translation is CSARETRGHNEQFF.

This chain joins TRBV6-1 and TRBJ1-5, with TRBD1 matching over 9 bases. This CDR3 comprises 14 residues. Germline trimming cut 6 bases from V and 6 bases from J; bases unmatched to any gene: 6. Germline V gives CDR1 MNHNS, CDR2 SASEGT. CDR3 residues: CASRPTGGGQPQHF. The CDR3 DNA sequence: TGTGCCAGCAGACCAACAGGGGGCGGTCAGCCCCAGCATTTT.

The rearrangement joins TRBV5-1 to TRBJ2-3, with TRBD2 matching over 7 bases. The CDR3 contains 14 residues. Germline V CDR1 and CDR2: SGHRS, YFSETQ. Trimming cost V 1 base and J 6 bases; bases outside gene matches: 5. Here the CDR3 reads CASSLTSAIDTQYF. The CDR3 region has the DNA TGCGCCAGCAGCTTGACTAGCGCCATTGATACGCAGTATTTT.

This clonotype showed up many times. V is TRBV27 and J is TRBJ1-2, with TRBD1 as a possible D gene (5 bases). The CDR3 is made up of 13 amino acids. Trimming removed 3 bases at V and 7 bases at J, with 12 bases between. The germline CDR1 and CDR2 sequences are MNHEY and SMNVEV (reference sequence). The CDR3 protein is CASSFQGSLGYTF. The CDR3 nucleotides are TGTGCCAGCAGTTTCCAGGGCTCCCTTGGCTACACCTTC.

This clonotype was seen ten or more times. The DNA for the CDR3 is TGCGCCAGCAGCTTGGATGGTTGGCCGGACACCGGGGAGCTGTTTTTT. This gives the protein CASSLDGWPDTGELFF. The chain is built from TRBV5-1 and TRBJ2-2; D ambiguous. V was shortened by 0 bases and J by 3 bases, with 12 bases between the two germline ends. Germline V CDR1 and CDR2: SGHRS, YFSETQ. The CDR3 spans 16 residues. The full variable domain, in which reference TRBV5-1 and TRBJ2-2 provide the parts outside the CDR3, is KAGVTQTPRYLIKTRGQQVTLSCSPISGHRSVSWYQQTPGQGLQFLFEYFSETQRNKGNFPGRFSGRQFSNSRSEMNVSTLELGDSALYLCASSLDGWPDTGELFFGEGSRLTVL.

This clonotype showed up just a few times. The J gene is TRBJ2-7, the V gene TRBV29-1; 11 bases line up with TRBD1. The CDR3 covers 13 residues. The germline gives CDR1 SQVTM, CDR2 ANQGSEA. Trimming removed 6 bases from V and 4 bases from J; junction bases left unmatched: 5. The CDR3 is CSVRGDRGYEQYF. CDR3 nucleotide sequence: TGCAGCGTAAGGGGGGACAGGGGGTACGAGCAGTACTTC.

This chain uses TRBV29-1 with TRBJ1-5, with 10 bases matching TRBD1. CDR1 is SQVTM and CDR2 is ANQGSEA in the germline V gene. This CDR3 contains 15 residues. Trimming removed 4 bases from V and 3 bases from J; junction bases left unmatched: 6. This chain's CDR3 is CSVARDRGLNQPQHF. In DNA, the CDR3 is TGCAGCGTTGCCCGGGACAGGGGACTCAATCAGCCCCAGCATTTT. The variable domain in full, completed from reference TRBV29-1 and TRBJ1-5, reads SAVISQKPSRDICQRGTSLTIQCQVDSQVTMMFWYRQQPGQSLTLIATANQGSEATYESGFVIDKFPISRPNLTFSTLTVSNMSPEDSSIYLCSVARDRGLNQPQHFGDGTRLSIL.

The table lists this clonotype with many counts. The chain uses TRBV6-5 and TRBJ2-1; D possibly corresponds to TRBD1 (6 bases). The CDR3 covers 12 residues. Germline lookup yields CDR1 MNHEY and CDR2 SVGAGI. V was trimmed by 0 bases and J by 9 bases, leaving 6 bases between them. CDR3 coding DNA: TGTGCCAGCAGTTACTCCAGGGGTGAGCAGTTCTTC. Protein sequence: CASSYSRGEQFF.

The J gene is TRBJ2-2, the V gene TRBV9, with D possibly being TRBD2 (6 bases). Germline values: CDR1 SGDLS, CDR2 YYNGEE. The ends were cut back, 0 bases at V and 1 base at J, with 13 bases in the middle. The CDR3 is 17 amino acids. The CDR3 bases are TGTGCCAGCAGCGTAGACCGACGGGGGTGGAACACCGGGGAGCTGTTTTTT. Its translation: CASSVDRRGWNTGELFF. Filled out from reference TRBV9 and TRBJ2-2, the complete variable domain reads DSGVTQTPKHLITATGQRVTLRCSPRSGDLSVYWYQQSLDQGLQFLIQYYNGEERAKGNILERFSAQQFPDLHSELNLSSLELGDSALYFCASSVDRRGWNTGELFFGEGSRLTVL.

The chain employs TRBV4-2 and TRBJ2-6; D is unresolved. Trimming removed 4 bases at V and 3 bases at J, with 10 bases between. Germline V gene lookup returns CDR1 LGHNA and CDR2 YNFKEQ. CDR3 length: 15 residues. The CDR3 region has the DNA TGTGCCAGCAGCCTCTCATTTCTTGGGGCCAACGTCCTGACTTTC. Its translation: CASSLSFLGANVLTF.

This chain uses TRBV5-1 with TRBJ2-5, with unresolved D. V lost 4 bases, J lost 5 bases, and 18 bases lay in between. Germline CDR1 SGHRS, CDR2 YFSETQ. The CDR3 consists of 15 residues. The chain's CDR3 is CASSPLGFSTETQYF. The CDR3 DNA reads TGCGCCAGCAGCCCCCTTGGTTTTAGCACGGAGACCCAGTACTTC.